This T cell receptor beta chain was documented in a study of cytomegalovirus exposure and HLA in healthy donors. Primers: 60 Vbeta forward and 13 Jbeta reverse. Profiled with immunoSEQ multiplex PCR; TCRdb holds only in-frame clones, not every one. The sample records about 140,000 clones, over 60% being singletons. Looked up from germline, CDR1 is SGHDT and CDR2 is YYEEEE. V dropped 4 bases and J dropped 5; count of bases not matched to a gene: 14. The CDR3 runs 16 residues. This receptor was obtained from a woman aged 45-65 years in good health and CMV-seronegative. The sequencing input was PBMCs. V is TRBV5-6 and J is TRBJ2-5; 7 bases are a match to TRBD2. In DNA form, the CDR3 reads TGTGCCAGCAGCCCCTTTAGCGGGCGGGCTGGCGAGACCCAGTACTTC. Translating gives CASSPFSGRAGETQYF. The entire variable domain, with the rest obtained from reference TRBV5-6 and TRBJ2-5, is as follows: DAGVTQSPTHLIKTRGQQVTLRCSPKSGHDTVSWYQQALGQGPQFIFQYYEEEERQRGNFPDRFSGHQFPNYSSELNVNALLLGDSALYLCASSPFSGRAGETQYFGPGTRLLVL.